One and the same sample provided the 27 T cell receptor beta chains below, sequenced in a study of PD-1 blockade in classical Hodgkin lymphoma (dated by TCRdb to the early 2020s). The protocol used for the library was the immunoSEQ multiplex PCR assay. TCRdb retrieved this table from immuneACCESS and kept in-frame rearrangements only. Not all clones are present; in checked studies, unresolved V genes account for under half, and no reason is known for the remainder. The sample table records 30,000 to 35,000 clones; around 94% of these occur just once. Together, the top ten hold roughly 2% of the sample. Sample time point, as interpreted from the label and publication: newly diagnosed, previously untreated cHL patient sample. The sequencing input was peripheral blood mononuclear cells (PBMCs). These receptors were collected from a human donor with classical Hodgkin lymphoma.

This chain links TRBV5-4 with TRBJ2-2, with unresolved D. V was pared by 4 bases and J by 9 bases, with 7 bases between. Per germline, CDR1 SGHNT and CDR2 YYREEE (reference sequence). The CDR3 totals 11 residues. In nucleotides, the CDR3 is TGTGCCAGCAGCAGAGGAAGGGAGCTGTTTTTT. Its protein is CASSRGRELFF.

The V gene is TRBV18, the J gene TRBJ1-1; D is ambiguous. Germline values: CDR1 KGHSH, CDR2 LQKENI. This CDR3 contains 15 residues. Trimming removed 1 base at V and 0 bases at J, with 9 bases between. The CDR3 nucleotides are TGTGCCAGCTCACCACAGACTTTGGTGAACACTGAAGCTTTCTTT. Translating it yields CASSPQTLVNTEAFF.

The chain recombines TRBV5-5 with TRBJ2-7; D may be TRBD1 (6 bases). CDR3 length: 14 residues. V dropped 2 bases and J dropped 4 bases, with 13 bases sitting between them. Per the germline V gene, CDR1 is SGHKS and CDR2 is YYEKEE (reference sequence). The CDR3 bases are TGTGCCAGCAGCTTTTTCAGAACAGGGTACGAGCAGTACTTC. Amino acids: CASSFFRTGYEQYF.

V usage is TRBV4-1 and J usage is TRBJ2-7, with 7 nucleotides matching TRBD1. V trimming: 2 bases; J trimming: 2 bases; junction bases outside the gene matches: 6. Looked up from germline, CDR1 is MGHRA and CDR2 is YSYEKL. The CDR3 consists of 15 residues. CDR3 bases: TGCGCCAGCAGCCAACGACAGGGTGTCCCCTACGAGCAGTACTTC. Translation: CASSQRQGVPYEQYF.

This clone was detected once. The chain's CDR3 is CASSVDYHLEDTEAFF. The CDR3 coding sequence is TGTGCCAGCAGCGTAGACTACCACCTCGAAGACACTGAAGCTTTCTTT. This chain connects TRBV9 to TRBJ1-1; D unresolved. Germline lookup yields CDR1 SGDLS and CDR2 YYNGEE. CDR3 length equals 16 residues. Trimming pared 0 bases from V and 3 bases from J, leaving 15 bases between.

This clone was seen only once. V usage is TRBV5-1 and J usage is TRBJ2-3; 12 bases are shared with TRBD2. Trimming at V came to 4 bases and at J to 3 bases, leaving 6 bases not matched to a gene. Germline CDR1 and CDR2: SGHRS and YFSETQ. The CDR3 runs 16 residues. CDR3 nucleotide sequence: TGCGCCAGCAGCCGATCCACTAGCGGGAGGACAGATACGCAGTATTTT. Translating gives CASSRSTSGRTDTQYF.

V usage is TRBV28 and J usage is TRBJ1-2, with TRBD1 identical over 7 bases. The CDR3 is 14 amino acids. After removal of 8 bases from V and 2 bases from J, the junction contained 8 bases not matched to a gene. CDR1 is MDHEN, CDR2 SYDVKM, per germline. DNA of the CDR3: TGTGCCAGCGGGATATTGGACAGGAACTATGGCTACACCTTC. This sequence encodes CASGILDRNYGYTF.

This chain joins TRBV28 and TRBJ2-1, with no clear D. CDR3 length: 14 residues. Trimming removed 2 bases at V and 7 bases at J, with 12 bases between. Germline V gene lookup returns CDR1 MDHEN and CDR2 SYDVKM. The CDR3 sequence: CASSLGSSRNEQFF. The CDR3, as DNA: TGTGCCAGCAGTTTAGGGTCCTCTAGAAATGAGCAGTTCTTC.

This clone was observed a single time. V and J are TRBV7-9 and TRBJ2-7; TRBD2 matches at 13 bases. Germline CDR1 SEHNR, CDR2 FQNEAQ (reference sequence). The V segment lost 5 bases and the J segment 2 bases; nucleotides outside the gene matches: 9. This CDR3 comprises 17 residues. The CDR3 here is CASSVGTSGIVAYEQYF. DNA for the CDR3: TGTGCCAGCAGCGTCGGGACTAGCGGGATCGTGGCCTACGAGCAGTACTTC.

CDR3: CASSPGPSTDTQYF. The CDR3 coding sequence is TGTGCCAGCAGTCCAGGACCATCCACAGATACGCAGTATTTT. The V gene is TRBV6-1, the J gene TRBJ2-3; D remains ambiguous. This CDR3 contains 14 residues. Trimming took off 5 bases at V and 2 bases at J, with 11 bases between the two ends. Looked up from germline, CDR1 is MNHNS and CDR2 is SASEGT.

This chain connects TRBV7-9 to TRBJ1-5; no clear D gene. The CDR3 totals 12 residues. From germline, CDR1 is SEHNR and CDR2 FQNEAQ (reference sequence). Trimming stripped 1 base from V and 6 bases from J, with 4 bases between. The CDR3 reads CASSLGGQPQHF. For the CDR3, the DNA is TGTGCCAGCAGCTTAGGCGGTCAGCCCCAGCATTTT.

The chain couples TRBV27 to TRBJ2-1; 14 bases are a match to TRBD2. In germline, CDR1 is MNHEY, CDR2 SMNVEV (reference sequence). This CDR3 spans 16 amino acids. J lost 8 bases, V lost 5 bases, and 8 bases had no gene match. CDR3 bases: TGTGCCAGCAGTCCTTGGACTAGCGGGGGGCGGGATGAGCAGTTCTTC. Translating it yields CASSPWTSGGRDEQFF.

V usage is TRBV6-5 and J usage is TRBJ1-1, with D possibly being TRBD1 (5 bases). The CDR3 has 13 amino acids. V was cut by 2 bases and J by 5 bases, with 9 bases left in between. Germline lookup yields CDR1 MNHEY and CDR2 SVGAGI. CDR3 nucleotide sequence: TGTGCCAGCAGTTACAATGGGGGAACTGAAGCTTTCTTT. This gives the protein CASSYNGGTEAFF.

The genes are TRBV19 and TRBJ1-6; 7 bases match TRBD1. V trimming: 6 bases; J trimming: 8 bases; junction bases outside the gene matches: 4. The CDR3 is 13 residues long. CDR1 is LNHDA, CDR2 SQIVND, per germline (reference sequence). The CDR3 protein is CASSYRGDSPLHF. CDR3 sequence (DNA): TGTGCCAGTAGCTACAGGGGTGATTCACCCCTCCACTTT.

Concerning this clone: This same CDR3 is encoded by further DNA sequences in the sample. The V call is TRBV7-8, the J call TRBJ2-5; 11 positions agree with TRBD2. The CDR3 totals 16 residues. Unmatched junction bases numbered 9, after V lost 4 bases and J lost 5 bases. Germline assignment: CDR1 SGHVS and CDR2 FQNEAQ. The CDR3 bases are TGTGCCAGCAGCTCAATTCCCCTAGCGGGAGGCGAGACCCAGTACTTC. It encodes CASSSIPLAGGETQYF. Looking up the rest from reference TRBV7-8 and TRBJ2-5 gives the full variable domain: GAGVSQSPRYKVAKRGQDVALRCDPISGHVSLFWYQQALGQGPEFLTYFQNEAQLDKSGLPSDRFFAERPEGSVSTLKIQRTQQEDSAVYLCASSSIPLAGGETQYFGPGTRLLVL.

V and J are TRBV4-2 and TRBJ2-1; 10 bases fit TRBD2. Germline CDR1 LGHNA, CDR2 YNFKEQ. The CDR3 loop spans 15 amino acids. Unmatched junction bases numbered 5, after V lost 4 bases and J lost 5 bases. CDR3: CASSLRSGGDNEQFF. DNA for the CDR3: TGTGCCAGCAGCCTAAGGAGCGGGGGGGACAATGAGCAGTTCTTC.

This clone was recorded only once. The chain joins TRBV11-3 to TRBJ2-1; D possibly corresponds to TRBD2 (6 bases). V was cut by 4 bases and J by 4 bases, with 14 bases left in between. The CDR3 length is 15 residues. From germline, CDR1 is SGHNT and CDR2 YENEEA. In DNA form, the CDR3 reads TGTGCCAGCAGCTACCGTAGCGGAGAGTACAATGAGCAGTTCTTC. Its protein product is CASSYRSGEYNEQFF.

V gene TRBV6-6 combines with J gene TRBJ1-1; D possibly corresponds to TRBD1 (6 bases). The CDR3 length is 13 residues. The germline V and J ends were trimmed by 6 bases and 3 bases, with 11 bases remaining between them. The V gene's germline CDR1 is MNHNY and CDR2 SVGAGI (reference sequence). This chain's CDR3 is CASRDSLDTEAFF. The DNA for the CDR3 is TGTGCCAGCAGGGACAGTCTCGACACTGAAGCTTTCTTT.

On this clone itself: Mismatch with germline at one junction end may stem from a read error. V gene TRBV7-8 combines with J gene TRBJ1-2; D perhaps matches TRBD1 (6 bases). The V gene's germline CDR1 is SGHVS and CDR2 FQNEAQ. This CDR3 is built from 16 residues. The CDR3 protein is CASSLALFVRGYGYTF. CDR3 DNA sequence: TGTGCCAGCAGCCTAGCGTTATTTGTCAGGGGCTATGGCTACACCTTC.

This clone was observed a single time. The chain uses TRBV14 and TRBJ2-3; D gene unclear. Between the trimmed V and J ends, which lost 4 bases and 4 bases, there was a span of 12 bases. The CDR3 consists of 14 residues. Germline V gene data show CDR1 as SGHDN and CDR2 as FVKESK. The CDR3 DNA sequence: TGTGCCAGCAGCCCGCGTATACTGCCAGATACGCAGTATTTT. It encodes CASSPRILPDTQYF.

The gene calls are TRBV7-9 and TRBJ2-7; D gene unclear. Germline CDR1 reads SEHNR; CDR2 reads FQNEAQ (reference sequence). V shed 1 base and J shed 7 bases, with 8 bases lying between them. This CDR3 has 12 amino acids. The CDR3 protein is CASSLENREQYF. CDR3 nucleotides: TGTGCCAGCAGCTTAGAGAACCGGGAGCAGTACTTC.

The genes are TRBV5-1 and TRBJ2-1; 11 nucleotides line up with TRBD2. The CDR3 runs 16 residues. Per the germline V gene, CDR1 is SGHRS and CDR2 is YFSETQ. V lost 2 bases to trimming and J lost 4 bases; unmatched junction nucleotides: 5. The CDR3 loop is CASSFGLAGGYNEQFF. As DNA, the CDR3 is TGCGCCAGCAGCTTTGGCCTAGCGGGGGGTTACAATGAGCAGTTCTTC. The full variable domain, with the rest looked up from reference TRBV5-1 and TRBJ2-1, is KAGVTQTPRYLIKTRGQQVTLSCSPISGHRSVSWYQQTPGQGLQFLFEYFSETQRNKGNFPGRFSGRQFSNSRSEMNVSTLELGDSALYLCASSFGLAGGYNEQFFGPGTRLTVL.

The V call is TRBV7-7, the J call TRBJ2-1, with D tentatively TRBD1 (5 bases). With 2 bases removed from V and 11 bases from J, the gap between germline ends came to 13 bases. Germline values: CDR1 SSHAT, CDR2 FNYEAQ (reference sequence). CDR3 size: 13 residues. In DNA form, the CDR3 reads TGTGCCAGCAGCTTAAAGGACACGACGAAGCAGTTCTTC. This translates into CASSLKDTTKQFF.

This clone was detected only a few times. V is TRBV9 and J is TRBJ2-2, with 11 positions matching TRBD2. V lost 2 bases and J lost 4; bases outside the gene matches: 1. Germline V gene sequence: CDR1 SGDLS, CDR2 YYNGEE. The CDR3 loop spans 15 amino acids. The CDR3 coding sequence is TGTGCCAGCAGCGTTAGCGGGAGGGGCACCGGGGAGCTGTTTTTT. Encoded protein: CASSVSGRGTGELFF. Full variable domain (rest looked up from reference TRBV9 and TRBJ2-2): DSGVTQTPKHLITATGQRVTLRCSPRSGDLSVYWYQQSLDQGLQFLIQYYNGEERAKGNILERFSAQQFPDLHSELNLSSLELGDSALYFCASSVSGRGTGELFFGEGSRLTVL.

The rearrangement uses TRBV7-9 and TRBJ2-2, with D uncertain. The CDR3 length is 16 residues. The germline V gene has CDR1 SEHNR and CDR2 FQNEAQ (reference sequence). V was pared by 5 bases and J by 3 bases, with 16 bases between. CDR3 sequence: CASSRSATVDTGELFF. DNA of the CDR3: TGTGCCAGCAGCCGATCGGCCACAGTTGACACCGGGGAGCTGTTTTTT.

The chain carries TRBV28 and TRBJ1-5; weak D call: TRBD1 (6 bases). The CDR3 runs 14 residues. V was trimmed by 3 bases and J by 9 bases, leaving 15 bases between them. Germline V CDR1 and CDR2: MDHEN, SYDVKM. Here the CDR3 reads CASSFRGADRPQHF. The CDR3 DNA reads TGTGCCAGCAGTTTTCGGGGGGCAGATCGGCCCCAGCATTTT.

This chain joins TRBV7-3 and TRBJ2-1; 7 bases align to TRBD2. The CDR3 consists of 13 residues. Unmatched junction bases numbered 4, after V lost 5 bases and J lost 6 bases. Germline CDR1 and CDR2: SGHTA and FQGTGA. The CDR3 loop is CASSRGTINEQFF. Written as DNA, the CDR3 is TGTGCCAGCAGCCGGGGGACTATCAATGAGCAGTTCTTC.